These T cell receptor beta chains were read from a single sample in a study of human T cells and chemical hapten exposure. TCRdb reanalysed the RACE reads using MiXCR and keeps one entry per CDR3 protein. Of about 360,000 distinct CDR3 sequences in the sample, approximately 6.3% were seen once. This sample comprised whole blood, obtained in connection with sensitization to the hapten diphenylcyclopropenone (DPC). Receptors originate from a woman between 18 and 29 years old with alopecia areata. Some clones in this sample may be carry-over from other donors' samples. CDR3s include the opening cysteine and the closing phenylalanine or tryptophan. The order of the fields is D gene, clone size, J gene, V gene, CDR3 DNA, CDR3 protein. The D gene is left open where the match is weak. The listing skips clone size in some rows; elsewhere it reads once, few, many or a size class.

D: TRBD2
size: NA
J: TRBJ2-1
V: TRBV12-3/TRBV12-4
DNA: TGTGCCAGCAGCCCCCCGCTAGCGGTATACAATGAGCAGTTCTTC
CDR3: CASSPPLAVYNEQFF

D: NA
size: many
J: TRBJ1-1
V: TRBV5-6
DNA: TGTGCCAGCAGCTTCCGGCAGGGGACTGAAGCTTTCTTT
CDR3: CASSFRQGTEAFF

D: TRBD1
size: many
J: TRBJ1-5
V: TRBV3-1
DNA: TGTGCCAGCAGCCAATCCTTGGGACAGCTTAGCAATCAGCCCCAGCATTTT
CDR3: CASSQSLGQLSNQPQHF

D: TRBD1
size: NA
J: TRBJ2-1
V: TRBV3-1
DNA: TGTGCCAGCAGACTATCCGGGACAGTATACAATGAGCAGTTCTTC
CDR3: CASRLSGTVYNEQFF

D: NA
size: NA
J: TRBJ2-2
V: TRBV10-3
DNA: TGTGCCATCAGTGAGGAAATTCCCGGGGAGCTGTTTTTT
CDR3: CAISEEIPGELFF

D: TRBD2
size: few
J: TRBJ2-7
V: TRBV4-2
DNA: TGTGCCAGCAGCCAAGCCGGGACTAGCGGTTTTCCCTACGAGCAGTACTTC
CDR3: CASSQAGTSGFPYEQYF

D: NA
size: NA
J: TRBJ2-6
V: TRBV27
DNA: TGTGCCAGCAGTCTTCTCCAAAGCTCTGGGGCCAACGTCCTGACTTTC
CDR3: CASSLLQSSGANVLTF

D: TRBD1
size: many
J: TRBJ1-2
V: TRBV5-6
DNA: TGTGCCAGCAGCTTGGTACAGGGGAACTATGGCTACACCTTC
CDR3: CASSLVQGNYGYTF

D: TRBD1
size: NA
J: TRBJ1-3
V: TRBV7-2
DNA: TGTGCCAGCAGCTTATACCTCTGGACAGGGAGATACTCTGGAAACACCATATATTTT
CDR3: CASSLYLWTGRYSGNTIYF

D: TRBD1
size: many
J: TRBJ1-2
V: TRBV25-1
DNA: TGTGCCAGCAGTGAATCTGGGGCAGGGGGGATCCGCTACACCTTC
CDR3: CASSESGAGGIRYTF

D: NA
size: many
J: TRBJ1-1
V: TRBV6-6
DNA: TGTGCCAGCGCGGACGGGCAGAACACTGAAGCTTTCTTT
CDR3: CASADGQNTEAFF

D: NA
size: NA
J: TRBJ2-4
V: TRBV11-2
DNA: TGTGCCAGCAGCTTAGGGGGGGGCGAAAACATTCAGTACTTC
CDR3: CASSLGGGENIQYF

D: NA
size: NA
J: TRBJ2-3
V: TRBV18
DNA: TGTGCCAGCTCACCACTTGGCGGACATAGGGATACGCAGTATTTT
CDR3: CASSPLGGHRDTQYF

D: NA
size: few
J: TRBJ1-6
V: TRBV3-1
DNA: TGTGCCAGCAGCCAAGGAAACTGGGATAATTCACCCCTCCACTTT
CDR3: CASSQGNWDNSPLHF

D: TRBD2
size: many
J: TRBJ2-3
V: TRBV6-2/TRBV6-3
DNA: TGTGCCAGCAGTTACGGAGAGCGGGGGGTCACAGATACGCAGTATTTT
CDR3: CASSYGERGVTDTQYF

D: TRBD1
size: many
J: TRBJ1-2
V: TRBV6-1
DNA: TGTGCCAGCAGTGAAGTGACAGGGATCTATGGCTACACCTTC
CDR3: CASSEVTGIYGYTF

D: TRBD2
size: NA
J: TRBJ2-1
V: TRBV11-1
DNA: TGTGCCAGCAGCCAGACTAGCGGGGCCCCTTGGAGCTCCTACAATGAGCAGTTCTTC
CDR3: CASSQTSGAPWSSYNEQFF

D: NA
size: few
J: TRBJ1-5
V: TRBV28
DNA: TGTGCCAGCAGTTTTAGGGGGAAGGGCAATCAGCCCCAGCATTTT
CDR3: CASSFRGKGNQPQHF

D: TRBD1
size: few
J: TRBJ1-1
V: TRBV2
DNA: TGTGCCAGCAGCCGGGACAGGGGTAGCGACACTGAAGCTTTCTTT
CDR3: CASSRDRGSDTEAFF

D: TRBD1
size: few
J: TRBJ2-7
V: TRBV10-3
DNA: TGTGCCATCAGACGGACAGGGGGCTCCGAGCAGTACTTC
CDR3: CAIRRTGGSEQYF

D: NA
size: many
J: TRBJ2-2
V: TRBV5-6
DNA: TGTGCCAGCAGCATTCAGGGCTTTAACACCGGGGAGCTGTTTTTT
CDR3: CASSIQGFNTGELFF

D: TRBD2
size: many
J: TRBJ2-1
V: TRBV20-1
DNA: TGCAGTGCCAGTCCGACTAGCGGGTTCATTGGGGAGCAGTTCTTC
CDR3: CSASPTSGFIGEQFF

D: TRBD1
size: NA
J: TRBJ1-1
V: TRBV28
DNA: TGTGCCAGCGCAATACAGGGGAGGACTGAAGCTTTCTTT
CDR3: CASAIQGRTEAFF

D: NA
size: NA
J: TRBJ1-5
V: TRBV2
DNA: TGTGCCAGCAGTGTCCGTGGATCTCCCAATAGCAATCAGCCCCAGCATTTT
CDR3: CASSVRGSPNSNQPQHF

D: TRBD2
size: many
J: TRBJ2-1
V: TRBV4-3
DNA: TGCGCCAGCAGCCAAGAAGCGCTAGCGGGGGGGCCGCAGTTCTTC
CDR3: CASSQEALAGGPQFF

D: NA
size: NA
J: TRBJ1-5
V: TRBV27
DNA: TGTGCCAGCAGTTTCGCGAAGGGAAGCCAGCCCCAGCATTTT
CDR3: CASSFAKGSQPQHF

D: NA
size: few
J: TRBJ1-2
V: TRBV6-5
DNA: TGTGCCAGTACGACTAACCCCTTAAACTATGGCTACACCTTC
CDR3: CASTTNPLNYGYTF

D: NA
size: many
J: TRBJ2-7
V: TRBV6-2/TRBV6-3
DNA: TGTGCCAGTAAGACCAGGGCCTCCTACGAGCAGTACTTC
CDR3: CASKTRASYEQYF

D: NA
size: many
J: TRBJ1-1
V: TRBV9
DNA: TGTGCCAGCAGCGGTGATTTAAACACTGAAGCTTTCTTT
CDR3: CASSGDLNTEAFF

D: TRBD2
size: NA
J: TRBJ2-7
V: TRBV20-1
DNA: TGCAGTGCTAGAGCGGCGGGGGGCCCGCCCTACGAGCAGTACTTC
CDR3: CSARAAGGPPYEQYF

D: NA
size: many
J: TRBJ2-3
V: TRBV4-3
DNA: TGCGCCAGCAGCCAAGTACAGGGAGGCACAGATACGCAGTATTTT
CDR3: CASSQVQGGTDTQYF

D: NA
size: many
J: TRBJ1-2
V: TRBV5-6
DNA: TGTGCCAGCAGCAACAGGGTTAACTATGGCTACACCTTC
CDR3: CASSNRVNYGYTF

D: TRBD2
size: many
J: TRBJ2-1
V: TRBV7-6
DNA: TGTGCCAGCAGCCCGAGAACTAGCGGGGGGGCCGGAGGCGTGAACGAGCAGTTCTTC
CDR3: CASSPRTSGGAGGVNEQFF

D: TRBD1
size: few
J: TRBJ1-1
V: TRBV5-4
DNA: TGTGCCAGCAGCAGGACAGGGATATCCACTGAAGCTTTCTTT
CDR3: CASSRTGISTEAFF

D: NA
size: NA
J: TRBJ2-3
V: TRBV20-1
DNA: TGCAGTGCTAGGATAGCGGCCACAGATACGCAGTATTTT
CDR3: CSARIAATDTQYF

D: NA
size: few
J: TRBJ2-1
V: TRBV3-1
DNA: TGTGCCAGCAGCCGAACCCAGTTCTTC
CDR3: CASSRTQFF

D: NA
size: few
J: TRBJ2-7
V: TRBV6-5
DNA: TGTGCCAGCAGTGCCTTTTACTCCCCGAATAGCTACGAGCAGTACTTC
CDR3: CASSAFYSPNSYEQYF

D: TRBD1
size: many
J: TRBJ1-1
V: TRBV12-3/TRBV12-4
DNA: TGTGCCAGCAGTTCAACGGACAGGGTGAACACTGAAGCTTTCTTT
CDR3: CASSSTDRVNTEAFF

D: NA
size: many
J: TRBJ2-1
V: TRBV20-1
DNA: TGCAGTGCTAGACAGGGGCCGCACGGTGAGCAGTTCTTC
CDR3: CSARQGPHGEQFF

D: TRBD1
size: few
J: TRBJ1-2
V: TRBV19
DNA: TGTGCCAGTAGTGTCCTCGTAGGGACAGGGACCCTGCACTATGGCTACACCTTC
CDR3: CASSVLVGTGTLHYGYTF

D: NA
size: few
J: TRBJ1-5
V: TRBV6-2/TRBV6-3
DNA: TGTGCCAGCAGAGCGGGTCATAGCAATCAGCCCCAGCATTTT
CDR3: CASRAGHSNQPQHF

D: TRBD1
size: many
J: TRBJ2-2
V: TRBV4-2
DNA: TGTGCCTCCCAGGGGACAGGGGCGAACACCGGGGAGCTGTTTTTT
CDR3: CASQGTGANTGELFF

D: TRBD2
size: NA
J: TRBJ2-3
V: TRBV2
DNA: TGTGCCAGCAGTGGGTTTTTATCAGCGGGGGACTACACAGATACGCAGTATTTT
CDR3: CASSGFLSAGDYTDTQYF

D: NA
size: NA
J: TRBJ2-5
V: TRBV7-3
DNA: TGTGCCAGCAGCTCAGAGGCTCGGGGGACCCAGTACTTC
CDR3: CASSSEARGTQYF

D: TRBD2
size: NA
J: TRBJ2-1
V: TRBV3-1
DNA: TGTGCCAGCAGCCAATGGCGGGGAGGGCGTGAGCAGTTCTTC
CDR3: CASSQWRGGREQFF

D: TRBD1
size: few
J: TRBJ1-1
V: TRBV6-2/TRBV6-3
DNA: TGTGCCAGCACCACACGGGTTCGGGACAGGGGAGGCACTGAAGCTTTCTTT
CDR3: CASTTRVRDRGGTEAFF

D: NA
size: many
J: TRBJ2-1
V: TRBV5-1
DNA: TGCGCCAGCAGCTTCGGGCCTACCAACAATGAGCAGTTCTTC
CDR3: CASSFGPTNNEQFF

D: TRBD1
size: NA
J: TRBJ1-4
V: TRBV27
DNA: TGTGCCAGCAGTTTCCCGGGACAGGGTGAGGTTATCTGTGAAAAACTGTTTTTT
CDR3: CASSFPGQGEVICEKLFF

D: NA
size: NA
J: TRBJ2-6
V: TRBV5-6
DNA: TGTGCCAGCAGCGCCGTAATAGCAGCCAGAAGGAGCTCTGGGGCCAACGTCCTGACTTTC
CDR3: CASSAVIAARRSSGANVLTF

D: TRBD2
size: many
J: TRBJ2-1
V: TRBV7-9
DNA: TGTGCCAGCAGCTTAGGCCTAGCGGGGGGCCGCAATGAGCAGTTCTTC
CDR3: CASSLGLAGGRNEQFF

D: NA
size: once
J: TRBJ2-3
V: TRBV10-3
DNA: TGTGCCATCAGTGAAGACAGAACTAGCACAGATACGCAGTATTTT
CDR3: CAISEDRTSTDTQYF

D: NA
size: few
J: TRBJ1-2
V: TRBV20-1
DNA: TGCAGTGCTAGAGATCCCAGTGGCTACACCTTC
CDR3: CSARDPSGYTF

D: NA
size: few
J: TRBJ1-2
V: TRBV29-1
DNA: TGCAGCGTTAGGCTGGACTATGGCTACACCTTC
CDR3: CSVRLDYGYTF

D: TRBD1
size: NA
J: TRBJ2-7
V: TRBV3-1
DNA: TGTGCCAGCGGGACAGGCTCCCTCTACGAGCAGTACTTC
CDR3: CASGTGSLYEQYF